Presented here are 19 T cell receptor beta chains from one specimen sequenced in a study of CD8+CD57+ T cells in acquired aplastic anemia. Genomic DNA served as template for TCR beta VDJ and CDR3 profiling. TCRdb processed the reads anew with MiXCR; each CDR3 protein has one entry. This sample has 200,000 to 300,000 distinct CDR3 sequences, with 82% found just once. Sequencing was done on patients that had shown CD8+CD57+ cell expansion by flow cytometry. Material: sorted CD4+, CD8+, or CD8+CD57+ T cells (not recorded which) from PBMCs. All receptors derive from a human donor with aplastic anemia.

This chain uses TRBV20-1 with TRBJ2-3; D is undetermined. V was pared by 3 bases and J by 0 bases, with 13 bases between. Germline V CDR1 and CDR2: DFQATT, SNEGSKA (reference sequence). CDR3 length: 15 residues. DNA of the CDR3: TGCAGTGCTAGTGGAGCGCAGAAAAGCACAGATACGCAGTATTTT. Its translation: CSASGAQKSTDTQYF.

The V gene is TRBV7-9, the J gene TRBJ1-4; D unresolved. The germline V gene has CDR1 SEHNR and CDR2 FQNEAQ (reference sequence). This CDR3 has 17 amino acids. Trimming cost V 5 bases and J 8 bases, with 24 bases left between them. The CDR3, as DNA: TGTGCCAGCAGCCTACCCGTTTTTCTGGGAATAGACGAAAAACTGTTTTTT. It codes for CASSLPVFLGIDEKLFF.

V gene TRBV7-8 combines with J gene TRBJ2-7; D is possibly TRBD2 (6 bases). The CDR3 is made up of 18 amino acids. Germline V gives CDR1 SGHVS, CDR2 FQNEAQ. The V gene lost 3 bases and the J gene lost 1 base, with 22 bases spanning the gap. The DNA of the CDR3 is TGTGCCAGCAGCTTTCAACCGGAGGGGTCAGCCCATTCCTACGAGCAGTACGTC. Its translation: CASSFQPEGSAHSYEQYV.

The chain links TRBV7-8 to TRBJ1-2; TRBD1 is a possible D gene (5 bases). Per germline, CDR1 SGHVS and CDR2 FQNEAQ. Trimming cost V 4 bases and J 10 bases, with 22 bases left between them. The CDR3 has 15 amino acids. This CDR3 is CASSCDPDGTDDYTF. CDR3 DNA: TGTGCCAGCAGCTGTGATCCGGACGGGACGGATGACTACACCTTC.

The chain recombines TRBV20-1 with TRBJ2-5; 7 nucleotides align to TRBD2. The J call may be incorrect, as the DNA end agrees better with TRBJ2-7. This CDR3 spans 15 amino acids. Germline CDR1 DFQATT, CDR2 SNEGSKA (reference sequence). CDR3 sequence: CSAQASGYSSYEQYF. The CDR3 coding sequence is TGCAGTGCTCAGGCTAGCGGCTACAGCTCCTACGAGCAGTACTTC.

The chain recombines TRBV20-1 with TRBJ1-1; D gene uncertain. The length of the CDR3 is 13 residues. Germline V gene sequence: CDR1 DFQATT, CDR2 SNEGSKA (reference sequence). Trimming pared 0 bases from V and 3 bases from J, leaving 8 bases between. Here the CDR3 reads CSARDPLDTEAFF. The CDR3 DNA reads TGCAGTGCTAGAGATCCGTTGGACACTGAAGCTTTCTTT.

The chain carries TRBV6-1 and TRBJ2-5; TRBD2 matches 7 bases. Germline CDR1 is MNHNS and CDR2 is SASEGT. The CDR3 is made up of 15 amino acids. After removal of 7 bases from V and 2 bases from J, the junction contained 10 bases not matched to a gene. The CDR3 nucleotides read TGTGCCAGCAAGCCCTCAGCGGGGAAGCAAGAGACCCAGTACTTC. Residues: CASKPSAGKQETQYF.

This clonotype was seen a single time. This likely comes from a read error, as the CDR3 has no conserved phenylalanine or tryptophan at its end. The limits of the CDR3 on the DNA are not certain, so only TCRdb's listed CDR3 is given. The rearrangement links TRBV7-8 to TRBJ2-3. The CDR3 is 13 residues long, ends included. Germline assignment: CDR1 SGHVS and CDR2 FQNEAQ. CDR3 amino acids: CASSFGHTYPHYI.

This clonotype was seen once. The rearrangement uses TRBV11-3 and TRBJ2-4; TRBD1 is a possible D gene (6 bases). This CDR3 comprises 12 residues. Germline loops: CDR1 SGHNT, CDR2 YENEEA. V was trimmed by 8 bases and J by 11 bases, leaving 16 bases between them. The CDR3 nucleotides read TGTGCCAGCGGCGGAGCTCGGACAGTTCAGTACTTC. This translates into CASGGARTVQYF. Full variable domain (outside the CDR3, taken from reference TRBV11-3 and TRBJ2-4): EAGVVQSPRYKIIEKKQPVAFWCNPISGHNTLYWYLQNLGQGPELLIRYENEEAVDDSQLPKDRFSAERLKGVDSTLKIQPAELGDSAVYLCASGGARTVQYFGAGTRLSVL.

J is TRBJ1-2 and V is TRBV6-1; D is uncertain. This CDR3 has 13 residues. Germline CDR1 MNHNS, CDR2 SASEGT. The germline V and J ends were trimmed by 8 bases and 6 bases, with 16 bases remaining between them. In DNA, the CDR3 is TGTGCCAGCCGTCGGGGAGGGCGGGATGGCTACACCTTC. This gives the protein CASRRGGRDGYTF.

Notes on this clonotype: One junction end does not reproduce the germline sequence, and a read error may be involved. The gene calls are TRBV2 and TRBJ2-7, with no clear D. The CDR3 length is 14 residues. The germline V gene has CDR1 SNHLY and CDR2 FYNNEI. CDR3 sequence: CATSGSYLAYEQYF. As DNA, the CDR3 is TGTGCCACCAGTGGCTCGTACCTAGCCTACGAGCAGTACTTC.

The rearrangement links TRBV7-3 to TRBJ2-3; D remains unclear. The germline CDR1 and CDR2 sequences are SGHTA and FQGTGA. The length of the CDR3 is 14 residues. Trimming pared 2 bases from V and 15 bases from J, leaving 21 bases between. The CDR3 DNA is TGTGCCAGCAGCTTAGCGAAACGTGGGTACAACAATTATTTT. Protein product: CASSLAKRGYNNYF.

This CDR3 is CASSLTRGTKETQYF. CDR3 in DNA: TGTGCCAGCAGCCTGACGCGCGGGACAAAAGAGACCCAGTATTTT. This sequence joins TRBV7-3 and TRBJ2-5; D may match TRBD1 or TRBD2 (6 bases each). Judging by the DNA end, TRBJ2-3 fits better; the J call may be wrong. There are 15 residues in the CDR3. Per the germline V gene, CDR1 is SGHTA and CDR2 is FQGTGA.

About this clonotype itself: The conserved phenylalanine or tryptophan is not found at the CDR3 terminus, so this likely reflects a read error. The DNA is omitted, as the CDR3 cannot be located on it reliably, and the CDR3 follows TCRdb's listing. The chain carries TRBV2 and TRBJ2-2. The germline V gene encodes CDR1 SNHLY and CDR2 FYNNEI. With termini counted, the CDR3 has 12 amino acids. The CDR3 spells CASSLVPGEHSL.

This clonotype showed up many times. Being one base from a much bigger clone, this may be a read error. For the CDR3, the DNA is TGTGCCAGCAGCTTACCGGGAGGTCCCGATACGCAGTATCAGTTCTTC. Protein product: CASSLPGGPDTQYQFF. The V gene is TRBV7-8, the J gene TRBJ2-1; 7 bases map to TRBD2. Germline loops: CDR1 SGHVS, CDR2 FQNEAQ. This CDR3 has 16 amino acids. With V trimmed by 2 bases and J by 13 bases, 17 bases remained unmatched.

This clonotype showed up just once. The CDR3 DNA is TGTGCCAGCAGCATAGGGTGGGAAACGCAGTATGTTCAGTTCTTC. It specifies CASSIGWETQYVQFF. This chain uses TRBV9 with TRBJ2-1; D ambiguous. Per germline, CDR1 SGDLS and CDR2 YYNGEE. The germline V and J ends were trimmed by 4 bases and 13 bases, with 24 bases remaining between them. CDR3 length: 15 residues.

In the case of this clonotype: Likely a read error: the CDR3 ends without its conserved phenylalanine or tryptophan. The limits of the CDR3 on the DNA are not certain, so only TCRdb's listed CDR3 is given. The chain couples TRBV9 to TRBJ2-3; TRBD2, as called in the table, went unchecked against the DNA. Germline CDR1 and CDR2: SGDLS and YYNGEE. The CDR3 spans 13 amino acids, including both terminal residues. This CDR3 reads CASSPGTSGTHEL.

The V call is TRBV20-1, the J call TRBJ1-1; no clear D gene. With 6 bases removed from V and 1 base from J, the gap between germline ends came to 18 bases. This CDR3 comprises 15 residues. Germline CDR1 reads DFQATT; CDR2 reads SNEGSKA (reference sequence). CDR3 residues: CSASSLARKNTEAFF. The CDR3 nucleotides are TGCAGTGCCAGTAGTTTAGCACGCAAGAACACTGAAGCTTTCTTT.

A word on this clonotype: One end of the junction is discordant with germline, which a read error may explain. This chain joins TRBV7-8 and TRBJ1-5; tentatively, D is TRBD1 (6 bases). Germline lookup yields CDR1 SGHVS and CDR2 FQNEAQ. The CDR3 is made up of 15 amino acids. Here the CDR3 reads CASSLCRGSNRPQHF. CDR3 in DNA: TGTGCCAGCAGCCTATGCAGGGGAAGCAATCGGCCCCAGCATTTT.